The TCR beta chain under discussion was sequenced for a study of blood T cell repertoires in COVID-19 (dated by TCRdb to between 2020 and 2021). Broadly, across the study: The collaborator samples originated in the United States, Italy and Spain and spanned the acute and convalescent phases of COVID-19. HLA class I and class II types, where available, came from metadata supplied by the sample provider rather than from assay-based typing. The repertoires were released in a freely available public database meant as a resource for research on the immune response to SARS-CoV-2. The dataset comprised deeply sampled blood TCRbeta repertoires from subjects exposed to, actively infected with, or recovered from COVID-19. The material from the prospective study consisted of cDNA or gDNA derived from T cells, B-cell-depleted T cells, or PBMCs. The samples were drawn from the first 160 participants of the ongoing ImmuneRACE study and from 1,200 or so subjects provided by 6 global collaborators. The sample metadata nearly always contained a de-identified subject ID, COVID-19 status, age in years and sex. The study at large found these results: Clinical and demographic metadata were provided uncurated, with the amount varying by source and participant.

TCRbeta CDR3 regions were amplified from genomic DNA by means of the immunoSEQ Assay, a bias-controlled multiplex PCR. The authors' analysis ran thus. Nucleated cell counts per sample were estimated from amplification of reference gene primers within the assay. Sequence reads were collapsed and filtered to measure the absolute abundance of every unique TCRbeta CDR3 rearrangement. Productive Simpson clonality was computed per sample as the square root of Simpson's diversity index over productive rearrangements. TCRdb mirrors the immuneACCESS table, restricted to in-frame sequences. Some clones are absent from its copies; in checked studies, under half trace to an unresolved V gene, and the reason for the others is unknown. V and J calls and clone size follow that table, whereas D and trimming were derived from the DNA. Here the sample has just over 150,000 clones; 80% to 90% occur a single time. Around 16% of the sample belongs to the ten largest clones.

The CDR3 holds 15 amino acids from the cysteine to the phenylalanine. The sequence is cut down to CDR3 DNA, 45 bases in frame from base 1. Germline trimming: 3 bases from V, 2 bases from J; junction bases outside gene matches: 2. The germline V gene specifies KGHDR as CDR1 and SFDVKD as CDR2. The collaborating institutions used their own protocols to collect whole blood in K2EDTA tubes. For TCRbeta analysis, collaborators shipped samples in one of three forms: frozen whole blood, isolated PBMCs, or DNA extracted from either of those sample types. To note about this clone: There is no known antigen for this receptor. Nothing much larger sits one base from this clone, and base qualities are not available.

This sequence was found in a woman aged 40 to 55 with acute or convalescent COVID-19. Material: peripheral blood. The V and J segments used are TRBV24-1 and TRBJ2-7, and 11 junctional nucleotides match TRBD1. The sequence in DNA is TGTGCCACCAGTGATCCGGGACAGGGGGCCTACGAGCAGTACTTC. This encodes CATSDPGQGAYEQYF.